This record concerns one TCR beta chain sequence. The record originates from a study of shared T cell receptors in the human thymus. CDR1 and CDR2 (germline): MDHEN, SYDVKM. Trimming cost V 6 bases and J 5 bases; bases outside gene matches: 7. The CDR3 consists of 15 residues. The protocol was immunoSEQ multiplex PCR, while the TCRdb copy is restricted to in-frame clones and leaves out a portion. The table lists some 400,000 clones, 85% to 95% of them singletons. The rearrangement uses TRBV28 and TRBJ2-2, with 9 positions matching TRBD2. Sequencing was performed on thymocytes. The receptor comes from a human donor. This CDR3 reads CASSPRTSETGELFF. The CDR3 DNA is TGTGCCAGCAGCCCCAGGACTAGCGAGACCGGGGAGCTGTTTTTT. The whole variable domain, remainder taken from reference TRBV28 and TRBJ2-2, is DVKVTQSSRYLVKRTGEKVFLECVQDMDHENMFWYRQDPGLGLRLIYFSYDVKMKEKGDIPEGYSVSREKKERFSLILESASTNQTSMYLCASSPRTSETGELFFGEGSRLTVL.